These 21 T cell receptor beta chains were all obtained from the same sample, sequenced in a study of shared clonotypes between healthy human individuals. Repertoires were generated with immunoSEQ multiplex PCR, while TCRdb's copy carries only in-frame clones and drops some. The table lists about 2.3 million clones, 85% to 95% of them singletons. The sample taken for sequencing was naive CD4+ T cells from PBMCs. Subset of the sample: CD45RA+ positively selected. These receptors were taken from a man younger than 30 in good health. Some clones in this sample may be carry-over from other donors' samples.

The rearrangement uses TRBV2 and TRBJ1-2; D is unclear. The CDR3 consists of 13 residues. Per germline, CDR1 SNHLY and CDR2 FYNNEI. Between the trimmed V and J ends, which lost 7 bases and 0 bases, there was a span of 9 bases. The CDR3 spells CASTASANYGYTF. The CDR3 DNA sequence: TGTGCCAGCACGGCCAGCGCTAACTATGGCTACACCTTC.

The chain has TRBV14 and TRBJ2-2, with TRBD1 identical over 7 bases. V lost 4 bases to trimming and J lost 1 base; unmatched junction nucleotides: 0. Germline V gene lookup returns CDR1 SGHDN and CDR2 FVKESK. The CDR3 is 14 amino acids. Written as DNA, the CDR3 is TGTGCCAGCAGCCGACAGGGGAACACCGGGGAGCTGTTTTTT. Its protein is CASSRQGNTGELFF.

This chain connects TRBV11-2 to TRBJ2-5; tentative D call: TRBD2 (6 bases). CDR1 is SGHAT, CDR2 FQNNGV, per germline. Deletions cut 4 bases from V and 5 bases from J, with 11 bases between. The length of the CDR3 is 13 residues. The CDR3 bases are TGTGCCAGCAGCTCTAGCGTTGGGGAGACCCAGTACTTC. Residues: CASSSSVGETQYF.

The V and J genes are TRBV11-2 and TRBJ2-7; maybe TRBD2 (6 bases). CDR1 is SGHAT and CDR2 is FQNNGV in the germline V gene. This CDR3 region has 14 residues. V lost 5 bases, J lost 3 bases, and 14 bases lay in between. The CDR3 region is CASSTHGGSYEQYF. CDR3 nucleotide sequence: TGTGCCAGCAGCACCCATGGGGGGAGCTACGAGCAGTACTTC.

To note about this clone: This sample also contains other DNA sequences that code for the same CDR3. V and J are TRBV5-4 and TRBJ2-1; TRBD2 agrees at 12 bases. Germline V gene lookup returns CDR1 SGHNT and CDR2 YYREEE (reference sequence). The V gene end was trimmed by 3 bases and the J gene end by 7 bases; junction bases not matched to a gene: 2. This CDR3 is built from 14 residues. CDR3 nucleotides: TGTGCCAGCAGCTCGACTAGCGGGAGTAATGAGCAGTTCTTC. As protein: CASSSTSGSNEQFF.

The chain has TRBV2 and TRBJ2-1; D not resolved. Trimming pared 0 bases from V and 9 bases from J, leaving 15 bases between. The CDR3 is made up of 15 amino acids. Per germline, CDR1 SNHLY and CDR2 FYNNEI. Here the CDR3 reads CASSEALHKSGEQFF. Here the CDR3 DNA reads TGTGCCAGCAGTGAAGCGCTTCATAAAAGTGGTGAGCAGTTCTTC.

This chain joins TRBV4-3 and TRBJ2-2, with 8 bases identical to TRBD2. Trimming at V came to 2 bases and at J to 4 bases, leaving 21 bases not matched to a gene. Germline V gives CDR1 LGHNA, CDR2 YSLEER. The CDR3 length is 21 residues. Written as DNA, the CDR3 is TGCGCCAGCAGCCAATCCCCTAGATCCCTATCTAGCGGGTCTTTCACCGGGGAGCTGTTTTTT. It specifies CASSQSPRSLSSGSFTGELFF.

The chain recombines TRBV27 with TRBJ2-1; TRBD2 matches at 9 bases. This CDR3 comprises 17 residues. Trimming at V came to 5 bases and at J to 0 bases, leaving 8 bases not matched to a gene. Germline CDR1 MNHEY, CDR2 SMNVEV (reference sequence). CDR3 in amino acids: CASSRASGVISYNEQFF. CDR3 nucleotides: TGTGCCAGCAGTCGGGCTAGCGGGGTTATCTCCTACAATGAGCAGTTCTTC.

The chain is built from TRBV7-8 and TRBJ1-1; D perhaps matches TRBD1 (5 bases). Germline V lookup: CDR1 SGHVS, CDR2 FQNEAQ. The CDR3 has 11 amino acids. Trimming took 5 bases from V and 10 from J, leaving 11 bases between them. DNA of the CDR3: TGTGCCAGCAGCCTCTGGGGGGGAGCTTTCTTT. This codes for CASSLWGGAFF.

The chain employs TRBV27 and TRBJ2-4, with a weak D call TRBD2 (5 bases). The germline V gene has CDR1 MNHEY and CDR2 SMNVEV (reference sequence). The V gene lost 6 bases and the J gene lost 8 bases, with 20 bases spanning the gap. This CDR3 region has 15 residues. Here the CDR3 reads CASSPRAIGEDIQYF. The CDR3, as DNA: TGTGCCAGCAGCCCGAGGGCGATCGGAGAGGACATTCAGTACTTC.

Of note for this clone: Other nucleotide sequences from this sample produce the same CDR3. The chain links TRBV5-1 to TRBJ2-3; D remains ambiguous. The CDR3 loop spans 13 amino acids. Trimming left V 0 bases short and J 3 bases short, with 5 bases between. CDR1 is SGHRS and CDR2 is YFSETQ in the germline V gene. The CDR3: CASSLDGTDTQYF. DNA for the CDR3: TGCGCCAGCAGCTTGGACGGTACAGATACGCAGTATTTT.

The V gene is TRBV7-9, the J gene TRBJ1-1; D is undetermined. With 5 bases removed from V and 5 bases from J, the gap between germline ends came to 15 bases. CDR1 is SEHNR and CDR2 is FQNEAQ in the germline V gene (reference sequence). The CDR3 totals 14 residues. The CDR3 sequence is CASSKDPIGTEAFF. CDR3 bases: TGTGCCAGCAGCAAAGACCCAATAGGGACTGAAGCTTTCTTT.

The chain carries TRBV5-4 and TRBJ1-5; 7 bases line up with TRBD1. Per germline, CDR1 SGHNT and CDR2 YYREEE (reference sequence). The CDR3 loop spans 13 amino acids. V lost 1 base, J lost 5 bases, and 0 bases stayed unmatched. The CDR3 reads CASSLQGDQPQHF. The CDR3 region has the DNA TGTGCCAGCAGCTTGCAGGGGGATCAGCCCCAGCATTTT.

The V gene is TRBV5-1, the J gene TRBJ1-4; TRBD1 agrees at 8 bases. This CDR3 has 17 residues. The ends lost 5 bases at V and 0 bases at J; junction bases unmatched: 9. Germline-derived CDR1 and CDR2 are SGHRS and YFSETQ. The CDR3 loop reads CASRVQTGATTNEKLFF. The DNA for the CDR3 is TGCGCCAGCAGGGTACAGACAGGGGCGACAACTAATGAAAAACTGTTTTTT.

This chain joins TRBV7-9 and TRBJ2-1, with D perhaps matching TRBD1 (6 bases). Per the germline V gene, CDR1 is SEHNR and CDR2 is FQNEAQ (reference sequence). The V gene lost 1 base and the J gene lost 16 bases, with 14 bases spanning the gap. This CDR3 contains 12 residues. The CDR3, as DNA: TGTGCCAGCAGCTTAGGAAGCAGGGGAACTTTCTTC. Encoded protein: CASSLGSRGTFF. Drawing the rest from reference TRBV7-9 and TRBJ2-1, the complete variable domain is DTGVSQNPRHKITKRGQNVTFRCDPISEHNRLYWYRQTLGQGPEFLTYFQNEAQLEKSRLLSDRFSAERPKGSFSTLEIQRTEQGDSAMYLCASSLGSRGTFFGPGTRLTVL.

The chain has TRBV5-1 and TRBJ2-5; D is possibly TRBD2 (6 bases). The V and J ends lost 4 bases and 4 bases respectively, with 14 bases between them. There are 14 residues in the CDR3. Germline CDR1 reads SGHRS; CDR2 reads YFSETQ. CDR3 sequence: CASSKAASAETQYF. The CDR3 DNA reads TGCGCCAGCAGCAAAGCAGCTAGCGCAGAGACCCAGTACTTC.

The chain recombines TRBV28 with TRBJ2-7, with 12 positions matching TRBD1. In germline, CDR1 is MDHEN, CDR2 SYDVKM. This CDR3 spans 15 amino acids. The junction had 8 bases not matched to a gene; V was cut back by 4 bases and J by 7 bases. As DNA, the CDR3 is TGTGCCAGCAGTTCAGGGGGACAGGGGGCTGGAGAGCAGTACTTC. Its protein product is CASSSGGQGAGEQYF.

The chain recombines TRBV7-3 with TRBJ2-7; 9 bases are shared with TRBD1. V trimming: 5 bases; J trimming: 5 bases; junction bases outside the gene matches: 7. This CDR3 has 14 residues. Germline values: CDR1 SGHTA, CDR2 FQGTGA. CDR3 sequence (DNA): TGTGCCAGCAGCATCACAGGGGGCCTCGACGAGCAGTACTTC. Amino acid sequence: CASSITGGLDEQYF. Full variable domain (remainder filled in from reference TRBV7-3 and TRBJ2-7): GAGVSQTPSNKVTEKGKYVELRCDPISGHTALYWYRQSLGQGPEFLIYFQGTGAADDSGLPNDRFFAVRPEGSVSTLKIQRTERGDSAVYLCASSITGGLDEQYFGPGTRLTVT.

CDR3 in amino acids: CASSLAPGRLTEAFF. CDR3 in DNA: TGTGCCAGCAGCTTAGCCCCTGGAAGGCTCACTGAAGCTTTCTTT. This chain links TRBV7-9 with TRBJ1-1; D not resolved. V gave up 0 bases and J gave up 4 bases, with 12 bases separating them. This CDR3 comprises 15 residues. CDR1 is SEHNR and CDR2 is FQNEAQ in the germline V gene (reference sequence).

The genes are TRBV11-2 and TRBJ1-2; tentatively, D is TRBD1 (5 bases). The CDR3 covers 14 residues. Germline values: CDR1 SGHAT, CDR2 FQNNGV. V lost 5 bases and J lost 2, with 12 bases in between. The CDR3 reads CASSPSRDNYGYTF. CDR3 DNA: TGTGCCAGCAGCCCCTCCAGGGACAACTATGGCTACACCTTC.

The chain joins TRBV7-9 to TRBJ2-3; D is uncertain. Germline V gene data show CDR1 as SEHNR and CDR2 as FQNEAQ (reference sequence). The CDR3 runs to 14 residues. V was trimmed by 3 bases and J by 5 bases, leaving 12 bases between them. CDR3 DNA sequence: TGTGCCAGCAGCTTCGACGGGTCGGGAGATACGCAGTATTTT. Protein: CASSFDGSGDTQYF.